Presented here are 6 T cell receptor beta chains from one specimen sequenced in a study of cytomegalovirus exposure and HLA in healthy donors. A multiplex PCR was run with 60 Vbeta primers and 13 Jbeta primers. Data came from immunoSEQ multiplex PCR; TCRdb stores just in-frame clones and leaves some out. Found here are over 100,000 clones, roughly three fifths of them singletons; the top ten hold 10%. Sequencing used PBMCs. All receptors derive from a man between 40 and 49 years old in good health and CMV-seropositive.

V usage is TRBV5-1 and J usage is TRBJ2-3; D is possibly TRBD2 (7 bases). CDR1 and CDR2 from the germline V gene are SGHRS and YFSETQ. The CDR3 consists of 14 residues. Trimming removed 5 bases from V and 4 bases from J, with 14 bases in between. The CDR3 sequence is CASRPGGGADTQYF. Written as DNA, the CDR3 is TGCGCCAGCAGGCCGGGCGGGGGCGCAGATACGCAGTATTTT.

This clone was seen more than once but under ten times. V and J are TRBV28 and TRBJ1-5, with TRBD1 identical over 8 bases. The CDR3 is 14 residues long. The V gene's germline CDR1 is MDHEN and CDR2 SYDVKM. V gave up 8 bases and J gave up 7 bases; unmatched junction bases: 10. In nucleotides, the CDR3 is TGTGCCAGCGTGACCGACAGGGGCCGACAGCCCCAGCATTTT. Amino acid sequence: CASVTDRGRQPQHF.

The rearrangement joins TRBV18 to TRBJ2-7; the match to TRBD2 covers 9 bases. V trimming: 6 bases; J trimming: 4 bases; junction bases outside the gene matches: 4. From germline, CDR1 is KGHSH and CDR2 LQKENI. The CDR3 loop spans 13 amino acids. This CDR3 is CASSDGLAYEQYF. As DNA, the CDR3 is TGTGCCAGCTCTGATGGACTAGCGTACGAGCAGTACTTC.

The rearrangement links TRBV18 to TRBJ1-1; tentative D call: TRBD1 (6 bases). The CDR3 is made up of 15 amino acids. The germline V gene encodes CDR1 KGHSH and CDR2 LQKENI. The germline V and J ends were trimmed by 3 bases and 3 bases, with 14 bases remaining between them. The CDR3 spells CASSPPRSGDTEAFF. The CDR3 bases are TGTGCCAGCTCACCCCCCCGTTCAGGGGACACTGAAGCTTTCTTT.

The chain links TRBV6-5 to TRBJ2-3; weak D call: TRBD1 (6 bases). The V end was cut by 5 bases, the J end by 2 bases, with 14 bases between. CDR3 size: 15 residues. CDR1 and CDR2 from the germline V gene are MNHEY and SVGAGI. The CDR3 DNA sequence: TGTGCCAGCAGTCTACGGGGACACCTCACAGATACGCAGTATTTT. It codes for CASSLRGHLTDTQYF.

This clone was counted once. This chain links TRBV27 with TRBJ2-2, with 7 bases aligning to TRBD1. The germline V gene encodes CDR1 MNHEY and CDR2 SMNVEV (reference sequence). The CDR3 totals 13 residues. V was pared by 6 bases and J by 13 bases, with 11 bases of the junction left unmatched. The chain's CDR3 is CASRRTGTWGLFF. Written as DNA, the CDR3 is TGTGCCAGCAGGAGGACAGGCACCTGGGGGCTGTTTTTT.